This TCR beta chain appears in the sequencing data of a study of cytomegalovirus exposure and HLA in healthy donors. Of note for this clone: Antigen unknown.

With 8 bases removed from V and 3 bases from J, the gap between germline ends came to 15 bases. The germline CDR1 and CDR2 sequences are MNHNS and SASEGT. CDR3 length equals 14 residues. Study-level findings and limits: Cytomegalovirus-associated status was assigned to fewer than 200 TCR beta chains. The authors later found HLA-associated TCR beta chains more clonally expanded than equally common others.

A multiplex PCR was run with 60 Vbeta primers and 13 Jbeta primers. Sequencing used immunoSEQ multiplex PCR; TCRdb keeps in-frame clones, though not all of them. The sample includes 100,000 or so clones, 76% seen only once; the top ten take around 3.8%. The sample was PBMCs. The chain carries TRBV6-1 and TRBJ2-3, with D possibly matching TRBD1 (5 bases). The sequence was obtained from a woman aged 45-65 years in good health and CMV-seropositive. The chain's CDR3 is CASARGAGTDTQYF. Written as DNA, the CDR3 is TGTGCCAGCGCACGTGGGGCAGGAACAGATACGCAGTATTTT.